Here is one T cell receptor (beta chain) with its context. Germline CDR1 SQVTM, CDR2 ANQGSEA. The CDR3 spans 16 residues. V lost 0 bases, J lost 2 bases, and 15 bases lay in between. This specimen comes from a study of control samples from healthy donors and cancer patients. TCRdb keeps only in-frame clones here, not all; method: immunoSEQ multiplex PCR. The sample has under 20,000 clones; roughly 86% are singletons. The sequence derives from a woman in her 70s with colorectal cancer. The sequenced material came from PBMCs. The V gene is TRBV29-1, the J gene TRBJ2-3; D assignment may be TRBD1 or TRBD2 (6 bases each). CDR3 sequence (DNA): TGCAGCGTTGAAGATGGTCGGGGGCCCCACACAGATACGCAGTATTTT. This encodes CSVEDGRGPHTDTQYF.